In this sample, the clone carrying this T cell receptor (beta chain) turned up a few times. Sample-barcoded 5' priming and a J-beta primer mix drove a second PCR of about 7 to 12 cycles. MiXCR was run by TCRdb on the 5' RACE reads, yielding one entry per CDR3 protein. The table records about 630,000 distinct CDR3 sequences, under 25% of them present only once. This sample was included in a study of blood T cells in healthy people across ages. The CDR3 sequence is 15 residues long. Between the trimmed V and J ends, which lost 3 bases and 2 bases, there was a span of 12 bases. Germline lookup yields CDR1 MNHEY and CDR2 SMNVEV (reference sequence).

The V call is TRBV27, the J call TRBJ2-3, with D unresolved. Input material: blood. This receptor was obtained from a man between 65 and 80 years old in good health. CDR3 in DNA: TGTGCCAGCAGTTTGGGGTATCCAACCACAGATACGCAGTATTTT. Translating it yields CASSLGYPTTDTQYF.